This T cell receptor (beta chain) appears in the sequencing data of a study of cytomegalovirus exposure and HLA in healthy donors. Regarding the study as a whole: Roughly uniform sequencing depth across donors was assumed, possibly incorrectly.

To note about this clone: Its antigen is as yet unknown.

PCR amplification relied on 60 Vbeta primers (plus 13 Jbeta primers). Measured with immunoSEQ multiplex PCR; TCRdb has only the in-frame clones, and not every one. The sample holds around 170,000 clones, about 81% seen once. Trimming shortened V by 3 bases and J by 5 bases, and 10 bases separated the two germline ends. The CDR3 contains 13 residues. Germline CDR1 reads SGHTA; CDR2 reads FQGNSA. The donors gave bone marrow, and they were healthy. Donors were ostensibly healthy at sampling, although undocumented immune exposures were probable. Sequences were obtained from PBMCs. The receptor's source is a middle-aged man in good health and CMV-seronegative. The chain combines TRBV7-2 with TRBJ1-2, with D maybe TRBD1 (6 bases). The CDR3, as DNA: TGTGCCAGCAGCTTCTCCCAGGGGTATGGCTACACCTTC. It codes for CASSFSQGYGYTF.